This T cell receptor (beta chain) was retrieved from a study of blood T cell repertoires in COVID-19. The CDR3 has 14 residues. V gave up 8 bases and J gave up 5 bases; unmatched junction bases: 11. Germline CDR1 GTSNPN, CDR2 SVGIG (reference sequence). Original processing methods: Cell counts per sample came from amplifying reference gene primers. Method: immunoSEQ multiplex PCR; TCRdb's copy keeps in-frame clones and lacks some. That table furnishes V, J and clone size, whereas the DNA furnished D and trimming. The sample records some 180,000 clones, 60% to 80% being singletons. The study recruited exposed participants who had met a COVID-19 case within 2 weeks before entry.

This TCR derives from a man in his 60s who had been exposed to COVID-19. The J gene is TRBJ2-3, the V gene TRBV30; 9 nucleotides align to TRBD1. The sample consisted of PBMCs or T cells enriched from blood (not recorded which). The CDR3 reads CAGSPGQGEDTQYF. The CDR3 DNA follows: TGTGCCGGATCACCGGGACAGGGAGAAGATACGCAGTATTTT.